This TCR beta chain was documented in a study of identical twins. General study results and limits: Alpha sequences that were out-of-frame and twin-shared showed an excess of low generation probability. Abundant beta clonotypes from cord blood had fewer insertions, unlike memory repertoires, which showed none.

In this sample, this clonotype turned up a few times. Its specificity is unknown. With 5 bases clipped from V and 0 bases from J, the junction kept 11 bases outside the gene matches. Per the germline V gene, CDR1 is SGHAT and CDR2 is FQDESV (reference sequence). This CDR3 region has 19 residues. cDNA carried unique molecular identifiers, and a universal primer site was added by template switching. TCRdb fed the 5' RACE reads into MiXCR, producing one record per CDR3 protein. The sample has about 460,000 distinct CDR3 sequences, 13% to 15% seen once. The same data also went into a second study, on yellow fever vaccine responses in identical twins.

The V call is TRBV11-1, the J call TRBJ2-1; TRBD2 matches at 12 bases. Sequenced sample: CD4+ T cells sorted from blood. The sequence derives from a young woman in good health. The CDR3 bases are TGTGCCAGCAGCGCTACTAAGACTAGCGGGGGCCCCTCCTACAATGAGCAGTTCTTC. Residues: CASSATKTSGGPSYNEQFF.